The entry that follows covers one T cell receptor (beta chain) sequence. Per the original methods: Amplifying reference gene primers gave estimates of nucleated cell counts. Only in-frame clones appear in the TCRdb table, and some are missing; sequencing was by immunoSEQ multiplex PCR. The DNA gave D and trimming, while V, J and clone size come from that table. The sample has roughly 150,000 clones; over 70% are singletons. This CDR3 has 16 residues. J gave up 0 bases and V 5 bases, and 7 bases lay outside the gene matches. CDR1 is MNHNY, CDR2 SVGAGI, per germline (reference sequence). The sample comes from a study of blood T cell repertoires in COVID-19. Background on the study: Sites in the United States, Italy and Spain provided acute and convalescent COVID-19 samples. T cells, B-cell-depleted T cells, or PBMCs provided the cDNA or gDNA that served as material.

Sequencing was performed on peripheral blood. The sequence was collected from a woman aged 70 to 79 who had recovered from COVID-19. J is TRBJ2-7 and V is TRBV6-6; 10 bases align to TRBD2. The CDR3 region is CASSTLAGATSYEQYF. Written as DNA, the CDR3 is TGTGCCAGCAGTACTCTAGCGGGGGCCACCTCCTACGAGCAGTACTTC.